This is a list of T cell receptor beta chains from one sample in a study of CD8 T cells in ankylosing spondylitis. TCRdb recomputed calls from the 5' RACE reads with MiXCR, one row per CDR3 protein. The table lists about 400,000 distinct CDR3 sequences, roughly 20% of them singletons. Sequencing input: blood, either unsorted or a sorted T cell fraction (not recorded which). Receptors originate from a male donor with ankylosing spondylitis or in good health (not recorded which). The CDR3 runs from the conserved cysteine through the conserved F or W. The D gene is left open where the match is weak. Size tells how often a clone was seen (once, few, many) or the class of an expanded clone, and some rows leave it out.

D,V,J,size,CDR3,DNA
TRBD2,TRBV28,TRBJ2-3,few,CASSFVLAGGISTDTQYF,TGTGCCAGCAGTTTTGTTCTAGCGGGGGGTATTAGCACAGATACGCAGTATTTT
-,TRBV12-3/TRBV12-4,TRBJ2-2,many,CASSPREVPATGELFF,TGTGCCAGCAGTCCCAGGGAGGTACCCGCTACCGGGGAGCTGTTTTTT
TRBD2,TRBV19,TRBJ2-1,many,CASSRAGLNNEQFF,TGTGCCAGTAGCCGAGCGGGGTTAAACAATGAGCAGTTCTTC
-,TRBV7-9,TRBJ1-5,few,CASSSGLLSNQPQHF,TGTGCCAGCAGCTCCGGACTCCTGAGCAATCAGCCCCAGCATTTT
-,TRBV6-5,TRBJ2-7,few,CASSPIPNEQYF,TGTGCCAGCAGCCCCATCCCGAATGAGCAGTACTTC
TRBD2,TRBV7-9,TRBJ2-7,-,CASSAGGNGEQHF,TGTGCCAGCAGCGCCGGGGGGAACGGCGAGCAGCACTTC
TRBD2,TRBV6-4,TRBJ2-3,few,CASSPAGATDTQYF,TGTGCCAGCAGTCCAGCGGGGGCCACAGATACGCAGTATTTT
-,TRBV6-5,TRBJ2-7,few,CASSYSSRAAYEQYF,TGTGCCAGCAGTTACTCGAGCAGGGCGGCCTACGAGCAGTACTTC
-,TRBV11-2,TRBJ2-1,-,CASSARPDGTYNEQFF,TGTGCCAGCAGCGCCAGACCCGACGGAACCTACAATGAGCAGTTCTTC
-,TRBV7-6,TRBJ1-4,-,CASSLERSNEKLFF,TGTGCCAGCAGCTTAGAAAGGTCTAATGAAAAACTGTTTTTT
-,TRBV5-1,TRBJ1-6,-,CASSPTRGVGSPLHF,TGCGCCAGCAGCCCCACTAGAGGGGTTGGTTCACCCCTCCACTTT
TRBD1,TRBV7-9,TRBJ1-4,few,CASSSRQGQRDEKLFF,TGTGCCAGCAGCTCCAGACAGGGACAAAGGGATGAAAAACTGTTTTTT
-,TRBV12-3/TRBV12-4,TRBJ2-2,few,CASDPGASPVGLFF,TGTGCCAGCGATCCAGGGGCTTCTCCCGTGGGGCTGTTTTTT
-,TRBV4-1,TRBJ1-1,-,CASSGRQYEAFF,TGCGCCAGCAGTGGAAGACAGTACGAAGCTTTCTTT
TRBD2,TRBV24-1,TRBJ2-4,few,CATSEWPLAGGKNIQYF,TGTGCCACCAGTGAATGGCCGCTAGCGGGGGGTAAAAACATTCAGTACTTC
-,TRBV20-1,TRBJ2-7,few,CSARGQNAYEQYF,TGCAGTGCTAGAGGACAAAACGCCTACGAGCAGTACTTC
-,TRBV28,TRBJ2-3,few,CASSRDGKQYF,TGTGCCAGCAGTCGGGACGGAAAGCAGTATTTT
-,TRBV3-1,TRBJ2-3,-,CASSQGPPDSTDTQYF,TGTGCCAGCAGCCAAGGGCCGCCGGACAGCACAGATACGCAGTATTTT
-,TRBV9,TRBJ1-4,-,CASSRDGSANEKLFF,TGTGCCAGCAGCCGCGACGGGTCGGCTAATGAAAAACTGTTTTTT
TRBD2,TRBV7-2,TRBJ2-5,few,CASILLAGSKETQYF,TGTGCCAGCATCCTCCTAGCGGGGTCAAAAGAGACCCAGTACTTC
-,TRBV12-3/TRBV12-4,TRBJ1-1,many,CASSVTSTGNTEAFF,TGTGCCAGCAGTGTAACATCGACGGGGAACACTGAAGCTTTCTTT
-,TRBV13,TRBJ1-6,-,CASSRITGGTWSPLHF,TGTGCCAGCAGCCGCATCACCGGGGGAACGTGGTCACCCCTCCACTTT
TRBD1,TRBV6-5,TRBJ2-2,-,CASSYWTGDTGELFF,TGTGCCAGCAGTTACTGGACAGGGGACACCGGGGAGCTGTTTTTT
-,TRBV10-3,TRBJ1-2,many,CAISVPTRNYGYTF,TGTGCCATCAGTGTCCCCACTCGAAACTATGGCTACACCTTC
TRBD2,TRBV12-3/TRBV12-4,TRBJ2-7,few,CASSLWTSGGYEQYF,TGTGCCAGCAGTCTGTGGACTAGCGGGGGATACGAGCAGTACTTC
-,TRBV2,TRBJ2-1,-,CASSGRDHISYNEQFF,TGTGCCAGCAGTGGACGGGACCACATCTCCTACAATGAGCAGTTCTTC
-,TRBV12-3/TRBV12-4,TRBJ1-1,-,CASSNRDQNTEAFF,TGTGCCAGCAGCAACAGGGATCAGAACACTGAAGCTTTCTTT
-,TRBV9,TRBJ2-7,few,CASSVATTVTAYEQYF,TGTGCCAGCAGCGTAGCTACTACGGTAACAGCCTACGAGCAGTACTTC
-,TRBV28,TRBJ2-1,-,CASRSGDGRLNNEQFF,TGTGCCAGCAGAAGTGGGGATGGCAGACTGAACAATGAGCAGTTCTTC
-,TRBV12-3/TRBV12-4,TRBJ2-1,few,CASSLTVNEQFF,TGTGCCAGCAGTCTTACAGTAAATGAGCAGTTCTTC
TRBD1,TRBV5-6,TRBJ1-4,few,CASSLPGTVNEKLFF,TGTGCCAGCAGCCTACCCGGGACAGTAAATGAAAAACTGTTTTTT
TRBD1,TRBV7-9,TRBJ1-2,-,CASSVDREGGGYTF,TGTGCCAGCAGCGTTGACAGGGAAGGTGGTGGCTACACCTTC
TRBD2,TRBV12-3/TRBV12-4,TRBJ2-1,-,CASSPPQAKAGDSAEQFF,TGTGCCAGCAGCCCGCCGCAGGCTAAAGCGGGGGACTCAGCTGAGCAGTTCTTC
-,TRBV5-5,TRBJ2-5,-,CASTKQQETQYF,TGTGCCAGCACCAAACAGCAAGAGACCCAGTACTTC
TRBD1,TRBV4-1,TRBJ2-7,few,CASSQDGTVIYEQYF,TGCGCCAGCAGCCAGGACGGGACAGTGATCTACGAGCAGTACTTC
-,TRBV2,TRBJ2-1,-,CASSDSGQGGYNEQFF,TGTGCCAGCAGTGATTCCGGGCAGGGGGGTTACAATGAGCAGTTCTTC
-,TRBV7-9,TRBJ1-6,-,CASSLAPGLGLHF,TGTGCCAGCAGCTTAGCGCCCGGCCTGGGCCTCCACTTT
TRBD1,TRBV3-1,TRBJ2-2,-,CASSPPRTGGIAELFF,TGTGCCAGCAGCCCCCCCCGGACAGGGGGCATTGCGGAGCTGTTTTTT
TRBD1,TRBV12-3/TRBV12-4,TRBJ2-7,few,CASSLRTGVSYEQYF,TGTGCCAGCAGTTTAAGGACAGGGGTCTCCTACGAGCAGTACTTC
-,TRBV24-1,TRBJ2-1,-,CATSEGPTTEQFF,TGTGCCACCAGTGAGGGACCGACGACTGAGCAGTTCTTC
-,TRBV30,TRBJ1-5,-,CAWSGVLSNQPQHF,TGTGCCTGGAGTGGGGTCTTAAGCAATCAGCCCCAGCATTTT
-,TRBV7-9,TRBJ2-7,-,CASSSVTGDTYEQYF,TGTGCCAGCAGCTCCGTGACGGGGGATACCTACGAGCAGTACTTC
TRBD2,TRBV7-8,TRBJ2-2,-,CASSTSGTTGELFF,TGTGCCAGCAGCACTAGCGGAACCACCGGGGAGCTGTTTTTT
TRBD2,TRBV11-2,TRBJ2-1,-,CTSSLEGLAGGSYNEQFF,TGTACCAGCAGCTTAGAAGGGCTAGCGGGGGGGTCCTACAATGAGCAGTTCTTC
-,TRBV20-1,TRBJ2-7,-,CSAAIPGAGLSEQYF,TGCAGTGCTGCTATACCCGGGGCAGGGCTGAGCGAGCAGTACTTC
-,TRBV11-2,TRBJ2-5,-,CASTILDRQETQYF,TGTGCCAGCACCATCCTCGACCGTCAAGAGACCCAGTACTTC
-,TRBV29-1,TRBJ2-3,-,CSVSKPLTRGDTQYF,TGCAGCGTATCAAAACCTTTGACACGGGGAGATACGCAGTATTTT
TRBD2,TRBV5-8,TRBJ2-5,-,CASSPDPLAGEETQYF,TGTGCCAGCAGTCCCGACCCGCTAGCGGGGGAAGAGACCCAGTACTTC
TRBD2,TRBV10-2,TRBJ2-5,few,CASRASGGARETQYF,TGCGCCAGCAGAGCGAGCGGGGGGGCGAGAGAGACCCAGTACTTC
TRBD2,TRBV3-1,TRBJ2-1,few,CASSQRGVIYNEQFF,TGTGCCAGCAGCCAGCGGGGGGTGATATACAATGAGCAGTTCTTC
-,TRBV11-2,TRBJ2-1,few,CASSLGAGAMNEQFF,TGTGCCAGCAGCTTAGGTGCGGGGGCGATGAATGAGCAGTTCTTC